This is a list of T cell receptor beta chains from one sample in a study of blood T cell repertoires in COVID-19. The repertoire was sequenced with immunoSEQ multiplex PCR; TCRdb's copy has only in-frame clones and lacks some. This sample has under 350,000 clones, with around nine tenths found just once. The sample consisted of peripheral blood. These receptors all stem from a man aged 40-49 years with acute or convalescent COVID-19. Both conserved end residues are trimmed from each CDR3.

J gene,V gene,CDR3 protein
TRBJ2-3,TRBV5-1,ASSSGHSTDTQY
TRBJ2-2,TRBV29-1,SAQGASNTGELF
TRBJ1-1,TRBV10-2,ATRRDTEAF
TRBJ2-1,TRBV6-6,ASSYGVLAEGEQF
TRBJ1-1,TRBV3-1/TRBV3-2,ASSQLRANTEAF
TRBJ1-1,TRBV5-6,ASSLPFDRVFTEAF
TRBJ1-4,TRBV15,ATSAWAATNEKLF
TRBJ2-7,TRBV7-9,ASSFSDSPYEQY
TRBJ1-4,TRBV5-1,ASSLGFGEEKLF
TRBJ2-6,TRBV19,ASSTRDRVSSGANVLT